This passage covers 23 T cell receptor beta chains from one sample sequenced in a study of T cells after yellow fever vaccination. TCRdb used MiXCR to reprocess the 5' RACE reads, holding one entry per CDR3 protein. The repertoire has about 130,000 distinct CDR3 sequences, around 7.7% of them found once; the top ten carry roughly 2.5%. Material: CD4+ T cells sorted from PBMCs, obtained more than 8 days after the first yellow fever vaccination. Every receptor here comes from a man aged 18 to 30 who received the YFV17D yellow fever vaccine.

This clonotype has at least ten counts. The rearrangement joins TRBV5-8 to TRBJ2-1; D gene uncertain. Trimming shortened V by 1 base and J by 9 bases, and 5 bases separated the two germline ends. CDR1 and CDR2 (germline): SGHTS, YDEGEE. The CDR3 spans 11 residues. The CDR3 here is CASSLRREQFF. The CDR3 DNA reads TGTGCCAGCAGCTTGCGACGTGAGCAGTTCTTC.

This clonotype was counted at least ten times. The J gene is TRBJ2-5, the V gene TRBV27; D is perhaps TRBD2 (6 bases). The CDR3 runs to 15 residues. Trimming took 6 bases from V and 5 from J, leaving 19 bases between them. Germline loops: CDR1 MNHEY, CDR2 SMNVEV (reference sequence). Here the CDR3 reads CASSPRVSGGETQYF. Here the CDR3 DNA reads TGTGCCAGCAGCCCCCGCGTTAGCGGCGGGGAGACCCAGTACTTC.

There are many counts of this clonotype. DNA of the CDR3: TGTGCCGGGAAGCAGGGGGCTCCTCTAAGACCCTACAATGAGCAGTTCTTC. This encodes CAGKQGAPLRPYNEQFF. V and J are TRBV19 and TRBJ2-1; 8 bases agree with TRBD1. CDR3 size: 17 residues. Losses at the gene ends were 11 bases for V and 2 bases for J; bases not matched to a gene: 17. Looked up from germline, CDR1 is LNHDA and CDR2 is SQIVND (reference sequence).

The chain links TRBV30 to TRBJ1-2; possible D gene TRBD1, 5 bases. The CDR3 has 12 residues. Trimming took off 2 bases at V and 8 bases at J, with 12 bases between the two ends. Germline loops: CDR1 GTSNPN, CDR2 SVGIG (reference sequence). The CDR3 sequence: CAWSTGARGYTF. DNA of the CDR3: TGTGCCTGGAGTACTGGGGCGCGGGGCTACACCTTC.

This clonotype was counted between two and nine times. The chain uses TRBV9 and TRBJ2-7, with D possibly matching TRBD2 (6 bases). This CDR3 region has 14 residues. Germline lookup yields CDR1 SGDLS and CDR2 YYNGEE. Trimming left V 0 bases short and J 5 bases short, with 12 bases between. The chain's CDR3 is CASSVASGADEQYF. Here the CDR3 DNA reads TGTGCCAGCAGCGTAGCTTCGGGAGCGGACGAGCAGTACTTC. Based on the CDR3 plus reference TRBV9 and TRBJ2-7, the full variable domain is DSGVTQTPKHLITATGQRVTLRCSPRSGDLSVYWYQQSLDQGLQFLIQYYNGEERAKGNILERFSAQQFPDLHSELNLSSLELGDSALYFCASSVASGADEQYFGPGTRLTVT.

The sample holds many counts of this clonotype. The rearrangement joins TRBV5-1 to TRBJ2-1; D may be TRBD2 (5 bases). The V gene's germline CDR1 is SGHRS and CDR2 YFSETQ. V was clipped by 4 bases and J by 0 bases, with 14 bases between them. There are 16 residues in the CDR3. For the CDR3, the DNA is TGCGCCAGCAGCGGCCTGAGGGCTAGCTCCTACAATGAGCAGTTCTTC. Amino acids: CASSGLRASSYNEQFF.

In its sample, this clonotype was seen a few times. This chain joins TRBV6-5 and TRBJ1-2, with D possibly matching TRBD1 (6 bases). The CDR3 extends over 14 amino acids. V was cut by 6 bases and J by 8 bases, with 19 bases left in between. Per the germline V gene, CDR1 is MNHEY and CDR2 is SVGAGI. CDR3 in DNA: TGTGCCAGCAGACGTAGGGGGGGGGTAAAGGGCTACACCTTC. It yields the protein CASRRRGGVKGYTF.

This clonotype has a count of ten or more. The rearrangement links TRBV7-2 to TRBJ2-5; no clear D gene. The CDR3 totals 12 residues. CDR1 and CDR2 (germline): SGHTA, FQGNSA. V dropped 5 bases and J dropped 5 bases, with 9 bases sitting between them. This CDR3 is CASSLSMETQYF. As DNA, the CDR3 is TGTGCCAGCAGCCTCTCCATGGAGACCCAGTACTTC.

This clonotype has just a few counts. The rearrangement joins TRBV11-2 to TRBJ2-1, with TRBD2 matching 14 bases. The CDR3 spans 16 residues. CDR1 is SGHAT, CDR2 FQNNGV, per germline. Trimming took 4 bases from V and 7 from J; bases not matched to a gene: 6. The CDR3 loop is CASSYSGLAGVNEQFF. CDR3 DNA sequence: TGTGCCAGCAGCTACTCGGGACTAGCGGGGGTAAATGAGCAGTTCTTC. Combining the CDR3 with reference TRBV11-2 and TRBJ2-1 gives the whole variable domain EAGVAQSPRYKIIEKRQSVAFWCNPISGHATLYWYQQILGQGPKLLIQFQNNGVVDDSQLPKDRFSAERLKGVDSTLKIQPAKLEDSAVYLCASSYSGLAGVNEQFFGPGTRLTVL.

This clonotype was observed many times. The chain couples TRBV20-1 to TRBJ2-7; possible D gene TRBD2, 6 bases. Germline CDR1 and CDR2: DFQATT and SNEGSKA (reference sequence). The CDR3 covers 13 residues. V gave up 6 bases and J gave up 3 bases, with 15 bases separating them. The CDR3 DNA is TGCAGTGCCAGCCGGGGGAGGAACTACGAGCAGTACTTC. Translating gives CSASRGRNYEQYF.

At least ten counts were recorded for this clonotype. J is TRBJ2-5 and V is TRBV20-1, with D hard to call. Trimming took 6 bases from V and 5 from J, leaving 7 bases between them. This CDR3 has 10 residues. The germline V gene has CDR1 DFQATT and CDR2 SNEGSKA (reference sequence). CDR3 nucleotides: TGCAGTGCGCTTAGGGAGACCCAGTACTTC. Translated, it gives CSALRETQYF.

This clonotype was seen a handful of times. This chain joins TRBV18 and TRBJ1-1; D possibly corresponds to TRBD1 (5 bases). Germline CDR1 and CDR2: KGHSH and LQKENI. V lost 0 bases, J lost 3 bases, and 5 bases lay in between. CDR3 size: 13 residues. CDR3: CASSPPGDTEAFF. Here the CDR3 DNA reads TGTGCCAGCTCACCACCGGGGGACACTGAAGCTTTCTTT.

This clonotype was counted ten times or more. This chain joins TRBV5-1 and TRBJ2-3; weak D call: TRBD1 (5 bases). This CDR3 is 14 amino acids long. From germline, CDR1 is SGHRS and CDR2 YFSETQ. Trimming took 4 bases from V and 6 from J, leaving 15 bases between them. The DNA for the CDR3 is TGCGCCAGCAGCCCCGGCAGGGCGGAGGATACGCAGTATTTT. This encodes CASSPGRAEDTQYF. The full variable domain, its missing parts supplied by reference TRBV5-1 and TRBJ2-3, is KAGVTQTPRYLIKTRGQQVTLSCSPISGHRSVSWYQQTPGQGLQFLFEYFSETQRNKGNFPGRFSGRQFSNSRSEMNVSTLELGDSALYLCASSPGRAEDTQYFGPGTRLTVL.

The CDR3 loop reads CASGPNGGNYGYTF. The CDR3 bases are TGTGCCAGCGGCCCAAATGGGGGTAACTATGGCTACACCTTC. This chain uses TRBV27 with TRBJ1-2, with D tentatively TRBD1 (5 bases). With 8 bases removed from V and 1 base from J, the gap between germline ends came to 14 bases. The CDR3 sequence is 14 residues long. Germline V lookup: CDR1 MNHEY, CDR2 SMNVEV (reference sequence).

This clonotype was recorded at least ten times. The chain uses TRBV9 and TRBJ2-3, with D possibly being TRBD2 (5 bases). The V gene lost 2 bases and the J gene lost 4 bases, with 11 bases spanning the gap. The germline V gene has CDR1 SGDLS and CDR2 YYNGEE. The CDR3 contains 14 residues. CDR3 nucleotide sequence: TGTGCCAGCAGCGTGAACGGGGTCTCAGATACGCAGTATTTT. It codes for CASSVNGVSDTQYF.

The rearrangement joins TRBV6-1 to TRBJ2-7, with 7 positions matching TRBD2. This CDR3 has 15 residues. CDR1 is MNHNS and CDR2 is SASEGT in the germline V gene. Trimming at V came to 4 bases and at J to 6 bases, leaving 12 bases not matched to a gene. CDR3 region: CASSVGGGRRGEQYF. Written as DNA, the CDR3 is TGTGCCAGCAGTGTGGGGGGGGGACGACGGGGCGAGCAGTACTTC.

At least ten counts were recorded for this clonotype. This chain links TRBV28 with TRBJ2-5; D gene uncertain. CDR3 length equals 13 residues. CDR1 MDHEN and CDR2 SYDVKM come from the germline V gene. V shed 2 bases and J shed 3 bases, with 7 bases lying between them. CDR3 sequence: CASSLGPKETQYF. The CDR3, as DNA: TGTGCCAGCAGTTTAGGACCAAAAGAGACCCAGTACTTC.

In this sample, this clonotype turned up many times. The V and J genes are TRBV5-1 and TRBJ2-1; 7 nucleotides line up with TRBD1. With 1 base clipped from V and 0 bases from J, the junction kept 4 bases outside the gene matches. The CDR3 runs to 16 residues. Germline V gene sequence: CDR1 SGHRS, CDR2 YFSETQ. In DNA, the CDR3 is TGCGCCAGCAGCTTGCAGGGGGAGAGCTCCTACAATGAGCAGTTCTTC. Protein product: CASSLQGESSYNEQFF.

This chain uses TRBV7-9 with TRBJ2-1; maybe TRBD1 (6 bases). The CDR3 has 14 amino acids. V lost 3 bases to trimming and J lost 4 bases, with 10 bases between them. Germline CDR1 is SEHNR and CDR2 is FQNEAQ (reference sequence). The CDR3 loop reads CASSLRGGYNEQFF. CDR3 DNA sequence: TGTGCCAGCAGCTTGAGAGGGGGTTACAATGAGCAGTTCTTC.

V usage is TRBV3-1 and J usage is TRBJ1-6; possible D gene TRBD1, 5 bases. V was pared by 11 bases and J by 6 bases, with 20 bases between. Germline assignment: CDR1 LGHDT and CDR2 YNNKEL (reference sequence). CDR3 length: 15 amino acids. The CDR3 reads CASCQAPQANSPLHF. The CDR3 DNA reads TGTGCCTCCTGCCAAGCGCCACAGGCTAATTCACCCCTCCACTTT.

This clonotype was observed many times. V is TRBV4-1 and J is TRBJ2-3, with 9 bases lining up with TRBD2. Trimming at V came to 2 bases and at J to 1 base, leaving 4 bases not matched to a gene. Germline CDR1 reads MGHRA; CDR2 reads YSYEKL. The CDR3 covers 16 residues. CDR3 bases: TGCGCCAGCAGCCAACGTTTAGCGGGGGGCACAGATACGCAGTATTTT. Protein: CASSQRLAGGTDTQYF.

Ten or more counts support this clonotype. The CDR3 region has the DNA TGTGCCAGCAGCTTAAGGGGCTCGGGGGGAGGGAGCACAGATACGCAGTATTTT. This sequence encodes CASSLRGSGGGSTDTQYF. This chain uses TRBV7-2 with TRBJ2-3, with 7 nucleotides matching TRBD2. Germline trimming cut 2 bases from V and 0 bases from J; bases unmatched to any gene: 11. Germline CDR1 SGHTA, CDR2 FQGNSA. This CDR3 spans 18 amino acids. Full variable domain (rest looked up from reference TRBV7-2 and TRBJ2-3): GAGVSQSPSNKVTEKGKDVELRCDPISGHTALYWYRQSLGQGLEFLIYFQGNSAPDKSGLPSDRFSAERTGGSVSTLTIQRTQQEDSAVYLCASSLRGSGGGSTDTQYFGPGTRLTVL.

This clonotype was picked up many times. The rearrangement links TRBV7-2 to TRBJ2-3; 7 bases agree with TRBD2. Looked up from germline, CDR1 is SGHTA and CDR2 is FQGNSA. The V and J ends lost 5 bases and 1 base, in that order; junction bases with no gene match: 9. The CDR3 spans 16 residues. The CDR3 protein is CASSQGRGRGTDTQYF. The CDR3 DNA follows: TGTGCCAGCAGCCAAGGGAGGGGCAGGGGCACAGATACGCAGTATTTT.